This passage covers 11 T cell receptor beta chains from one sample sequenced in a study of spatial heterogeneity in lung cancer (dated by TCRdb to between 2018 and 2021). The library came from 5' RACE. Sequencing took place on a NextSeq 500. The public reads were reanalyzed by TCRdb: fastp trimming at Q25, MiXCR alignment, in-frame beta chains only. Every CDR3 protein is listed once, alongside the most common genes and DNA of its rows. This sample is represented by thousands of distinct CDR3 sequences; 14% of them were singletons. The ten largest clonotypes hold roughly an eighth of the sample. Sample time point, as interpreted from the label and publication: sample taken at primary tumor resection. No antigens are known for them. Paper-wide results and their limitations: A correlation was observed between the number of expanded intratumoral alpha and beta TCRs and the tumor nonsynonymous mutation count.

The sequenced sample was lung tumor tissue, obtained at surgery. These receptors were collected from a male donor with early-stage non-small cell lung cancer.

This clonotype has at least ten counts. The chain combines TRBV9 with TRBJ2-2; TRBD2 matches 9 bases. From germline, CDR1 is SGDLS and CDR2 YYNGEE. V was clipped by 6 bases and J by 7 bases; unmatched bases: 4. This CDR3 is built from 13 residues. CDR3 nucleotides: TGTGCCAGCACTAGCGGGAATTACGGGGAGCTGTTTTTT. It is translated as CASTSGNYGELFF.

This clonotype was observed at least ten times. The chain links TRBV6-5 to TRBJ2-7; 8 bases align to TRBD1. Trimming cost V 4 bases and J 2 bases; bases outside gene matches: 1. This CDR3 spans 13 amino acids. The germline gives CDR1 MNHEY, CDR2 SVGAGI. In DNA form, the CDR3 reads TGTGCCAGCAGTTTGACAGGGGCCTACGAGCAGTACTTC. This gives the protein CASSLTGAYEQYF.

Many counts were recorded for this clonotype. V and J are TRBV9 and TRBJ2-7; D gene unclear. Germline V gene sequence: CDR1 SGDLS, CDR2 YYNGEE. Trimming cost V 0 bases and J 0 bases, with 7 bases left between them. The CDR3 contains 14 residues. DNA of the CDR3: TGTGCCAGCAGCGTAGATCACAGCTCCTACGAGCAGTACTTC. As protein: CASSVDHSSYEQYF. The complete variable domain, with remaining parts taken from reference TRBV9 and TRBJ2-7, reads DSGVTQTPKHLITATGQRVTLRCSPRSGDLSVYWYQQSLDQGLQFLIQYYNGEERAKGNILERFSAQQFPDLHSELNLSSLELGDSALYFCASSVDHSSYEQYFGPGTRLTVT.

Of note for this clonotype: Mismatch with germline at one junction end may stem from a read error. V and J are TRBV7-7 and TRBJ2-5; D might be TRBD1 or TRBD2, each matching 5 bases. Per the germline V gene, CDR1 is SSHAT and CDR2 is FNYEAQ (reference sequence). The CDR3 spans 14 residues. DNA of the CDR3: TGTGCTAGCAGCCTAGGGACGGCGCAAGAGACCCAGTACTTC. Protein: CASSLGTAQETQYF.

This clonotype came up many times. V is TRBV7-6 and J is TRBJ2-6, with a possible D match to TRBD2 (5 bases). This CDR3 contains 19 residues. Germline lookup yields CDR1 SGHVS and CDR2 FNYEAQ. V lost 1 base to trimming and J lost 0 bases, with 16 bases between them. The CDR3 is CASSLVAWLESSGANVLTF. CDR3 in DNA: TGTGCCAGCAGCTTAGTAGCGTGGTTGGAGAGCTCTGGGGCCAACGTCCTGACTTTC.

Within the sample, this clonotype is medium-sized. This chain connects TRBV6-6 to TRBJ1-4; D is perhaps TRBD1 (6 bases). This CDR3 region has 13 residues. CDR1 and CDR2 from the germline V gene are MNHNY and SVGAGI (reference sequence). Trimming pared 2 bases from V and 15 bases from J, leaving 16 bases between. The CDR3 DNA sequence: TGTGCCAGCAGTTACATAGAGGGGGTGCAAGTGTTTTTT. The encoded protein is CASSYIEGVQVFF.

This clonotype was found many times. Written as DNA, the CDR3 is TGTGCCAGCAGTCTCGTGGGCGGACGGGGCACTGAAGCTTTCTTT. It translates to CASSLVGGRGTEAFF. This rearrangement joins TRBV6-5 to TRBJ1-1; D unresolved. The CDR3 is 15 residues long. Germline V lookup: CDR1 MNHEY, CDR2 SVGAGI. V was pared by 5 bases and J by 4 bases, with 17 bases between.

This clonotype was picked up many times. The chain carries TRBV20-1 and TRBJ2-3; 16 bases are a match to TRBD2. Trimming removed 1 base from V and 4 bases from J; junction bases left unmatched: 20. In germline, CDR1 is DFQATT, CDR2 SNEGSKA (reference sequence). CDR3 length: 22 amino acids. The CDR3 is CSARGRSTQSGTSGRASDTQYF. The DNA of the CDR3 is TGCAGTGCTAGAGGACGATCAACTCAATCCGGGACTAGCGGGAGGGCCTCAGATACGCAGTATTTT.

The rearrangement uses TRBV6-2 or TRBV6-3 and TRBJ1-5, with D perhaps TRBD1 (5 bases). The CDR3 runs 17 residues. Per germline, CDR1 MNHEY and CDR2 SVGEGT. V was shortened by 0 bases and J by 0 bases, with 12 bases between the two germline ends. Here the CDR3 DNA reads TGTGCCAGCAGTTACTCCTTTTTTGGGACTAGCAATCAGCCCCAGCATTTT. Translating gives CASSYSFFGTSNQPQHF.

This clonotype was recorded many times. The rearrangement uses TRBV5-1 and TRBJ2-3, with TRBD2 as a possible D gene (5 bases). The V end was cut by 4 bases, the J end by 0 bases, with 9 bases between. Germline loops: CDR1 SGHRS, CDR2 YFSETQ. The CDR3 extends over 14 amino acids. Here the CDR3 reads CASSISGSTDTQYF. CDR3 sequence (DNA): TGCGCCAGCAGCATAAGCGGCAGCACAGATACGCAGTATTTT.

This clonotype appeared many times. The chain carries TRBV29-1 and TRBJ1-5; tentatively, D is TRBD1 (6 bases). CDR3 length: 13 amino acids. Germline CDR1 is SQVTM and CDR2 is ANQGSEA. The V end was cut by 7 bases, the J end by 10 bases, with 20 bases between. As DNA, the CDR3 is TGCAGCGCCATGACAGGCCCGTCGGCCCCCCAGCATTTT. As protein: CSAMTGPSAPQHF. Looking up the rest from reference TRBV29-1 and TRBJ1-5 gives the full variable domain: SAVISQKPSRDICQRGTSLTIQCQVDSQVTMMFWYRQQPGQSLTLIATANQGSEATYESGFVIDKFPISRPNLTFSTLTVSNMSPEDSSIYLCSAMTGPSAPQHFGDGTRLSIL.